Here is one TCR beta chain with its context. The CDR3 has 14 amino acids. Losses at the gene ends were 6 bases for V and 7 bases for J; bases not matched to a gene: 9. The V gene's germline CDR1 is MGHDK and CDR2 SYGVNS. The authors' processing: Reference gene primer amplification gave nucleated cell count estimates. Assay used: immunoSEQ multiplex PCR; TCRdb lists only in-frame clones, some missing. Clone size and the V and J calls come from that table; the DNA yielded D and trimming. The repertoire includes approximately 260,000 clones, 75% to 85% of them detected once, and 9.5% to 15% sits in the top ten. The data are from a study of blood T cell repertoires in COVID-19. Looking at the study overall: The study drew acute and convalescent COVID-19 samples from the United States, Italy and Spain. Nucleic acid was either cDNA or gDNA, and it came from T cells, B-cell-depleted T cells, or PBMCs.

The clonotype originates from a woman in her fifties or sixties with active or convalescent COVID-19. The sample taken for sequencing was peripheral blood. The chain couples TRBV25-1 to TRBJ2-3; TRBD1 matches 8 bases. The CDR3 here is CASRAQGGTHTQYF. The CDR3 DNA sequence: TGTGCCAGCAGAGCACAGGGGGGAACTCATACGCAGTATTTT.